This entry describes one T cell receptor (beta chain). The antigen remains unidentified. This specimen belongs to a study of cytomegalovirus exposure and HLA in healthy donors. Regarding the study as a whole: Further analysis was carried out later, and it showed several of the most significant clusters appearing linked to common viral pathogens. When a later analysis was performed, an Asian-associated ancestry cluster reportedly had fewer N-insertions than the 666-donor mean.

V was pared by 5 bases and J by 8 bases, with 6 bases of the junction left unmatched. The CDR3 runs 14 residues. The germline gives CDR1 LNHDA, CDR2 SQIVND (reference sequence). The primer mix had 60 Vbeta and 13 Jbeta primers. Sequenced by immunoSEQ multiplex PCR; TCRdb stores in-frame clones only, minus some. There are 60,000 to 65,000 clones in the sample; roughly 70% occur only once, and around 27% lies in the top ten. The source of this sequence is a man aged 45-65 years in good health and CMV-seropositive. The sequenced material came from PBMCs. V gene TRBV19 combines with J gene TRBJ2-1; 10 nucleotides match TRBD2. Written as DNA, the CDR3 is TGTGCCAGTAGTTTCGGACTAGCGGAGGATGAGCAGTTCTTC. This gives the protein CASSFGLAEDEQFF.